This T cell receptor beta chain originates from a study of OX40 agonist ivuxolimab in advanced cancers. Study as a whole: Ivuxolimab, an antibody acting as an agonist of OX40 (CD134), was used to treat patients. Study-level results: CD4+ and CD8+ T cells in blood underwent clonal expansion by week 6 at 0.1 to 3.0 mg/kg. There were also nonresponders showing low normalized T-cell clonal expansion. On average, CD8+ T cells showed a greater number of expanded clones than CD4+.

V was pared by 2 bases and J by 2 bases, with 12 bases between. Per germline, CDR1 MNHNY and CDR2 SVGAGI (reference sequence). The CDR3 is 15 amino acids. Assay: immunoSEQ multiplex PCR; the TCRdb copy retains only in-frame clones and omits some. The sample has more than 45,000 clones, around 83% seen once. The count of this clone is one. Antigen specificity is unknown. The sample was CD4+ or CD8+ T cells sorted from blood, taken in a trial of the OX40 agonist ivuxolimab. The chain couples TRBV6-6 to TRBJ2-5, with D unresolved. The TCR originated in an adult with an advanced solid tumor such as melanoma, head and neck, liver or kidney cancer. The CDR3 loop reads CASSYGLGQQETQYF. CDR3 coding DNA: TGTGCCAGCAGTTACGGATTGGGCCAGCAAGAGACCCAGTACTTC.